One sample yielded the 28 T cell receptor beta chains listed below, sequenced in a study of neurological immune-mediated disorders. In TCRdb, the 5' RACE reads were re-called with MiXCR into one record per CDR3 protein. The sample has fewer than 80,000 distinct CDR3 sequences, under 5.5% seen once. The sequencing input was PBMCs. These TCRs come from a woman aged 45 to 65 with multiple sclerosis.

This clonotype was seen many times. The chain joins TRBV7-9 to TRBJ1-3; 11 nucleotides align to TRBD1. The CDR3 is made up of 17 amino acids. The V gene end was trimmed by 5 bases and the J gene end by 4 bases; junction bases not matched to a gene: 10. Germline assignment: CDR1 SEHNR and CDR2 FQNEAQ (reference sequence). The CDR3 is CASSPPGQGVGGNTIYF. CDR3 in DNA: TGTGCCAGCAGCCCACCGGGACAGGGGGTAGGCGGAAACACCATATATTTT.

This clonotype was detected ten times or more. The rearrangement uses TRBV28 and TRBJ1-2; tentative D call: TRBD1 (5 bases). The CDR3 is made up of 14 amino acids. In germline, CDR1 is MDHEN, CDR2 SYDVKM. Deletions cut 1 base from V and 3 bases from J, with 9 bases between. CDR3 nucleotides: TGTGCCAGCAGTTTATTGCGGGGGGACTATGGCTACACCTTC. Amino acids: CASSLLRGDYGYTF.

This clonotype showed up many times. This chain joins TRBV7-9 and TRBJ2-7; TRBD1 aligns across 7 bases. With 1 base clipped from V and 5 bases from J, the junction kept 5 bases outside the gene matches. CDR1 and CDR2 from the germline V gene are SEHNR and FQNEAQ (reference sequence). This CDR3 has 14 residues. CDR3 region: CASSLVGGADEQYF. The CDR3, as DNA: TGTGCCAGCAGCTTAGTAGGGGGCGCCGACGAGCAGTACTTC. Based on the CDR3 plus reference TRBV7-9 and TRBJ2-7, the full variable domain is DTGVSQNPRHKITKRGQNVTFRCDPISEHNRLYWYRQTLGQGPEFLTYFQNEAQLEKSRLLSDRFSAERPKGSFSTLEIQRTEQGDSAMYLCASSLVGGADEQYFGPGTRLTVT.

This clonotype appeared many times. This sequence joins TRBV6-5 and TRBJ1-1, with 9 bases that match TRBD1. CDR1 and CDR2 from the germline V gene are MNHEY and SVGAGI. This CDR3 is built from 15 residues. The V gene end was trimmed by 1 base and the J gene end by 1 base; junction bases not matched to a gene: 1. The CDR3: CASSYWTGENTEAFF. For the CDR3, the DNA is TGTGCCAGCAGTTACTGGACAGGGGAGAACACTGAAGCTTTCTTT.

This clonotype was recorded at least ten times. The chain uses TRBV12-3 or TRBV12-4 and TRBJ2-4; D is unclear. Trimming shortened V by 1 base and J by 4 bases, and 14 bases separated the two germline ends. The CDR3 is 16 amino acids. CDR3 sequence (DNA): TGTGCCAGCAGTTTAGAGGGCAGGCTAACGAAAAACATTCAGTACTTC. Its protein product is CASSLEGRLTKNIQYF.

This clonotype appeared many times. The chain couples TRBV15 to TRBJ1-5; D call uncertain. Trimming removed 0 bases from V and 7 bases from J, with 4 bases in between. CDR3 length: 12 residues. Germline V CDR1 and CDR2: LNHNV, YYDKDF (reference sequence). CDR3 DNA: TGTGCCACCAGCAGAGACCAGCAGCCCCAGCATTTT. Its protein product is CATSRDQQPQHF.

This clonotype was seen at least ten times. The rearrangement links TRBV5-6 to TRBJ2-1; D gene uncertain. This CDR3 is built from 15 residues. The germline V gene encodes CDR1 SGHDT and CDR2 YYEEEE. Trimming took 2 bases from V and 1 from J, leaving 10 bases between them. The CDR3 coding sequence is TGTGCCAGCAGCTTTTTACAAACATCCTACAATGAGCAGTTCTTC. This gives the protein CASSFLQTSYNEQFF.

This clonotype was recorded a few times. The CDR3 spells CASSVGKNTEAFF. Here the CDR3 DNA reads TGTGCCAGCAGCGTAGGTAAGAACACTGAAGCTTTCTTT. The chain combines TRBV11-2 with TRBJ1-1; D gene uncertain. The germline V gene encodes CDR1 SGHAT and CDR2 FQNNGV. CDR3 length: 13 residues. The V and J ends lost 5 bases and 1 base respectively, with 8 bases between them.

This clonotype was counted ten times or more. J is TRBJ1-1 and V is TRBV12-3 or TRBV12-4; 8 bases match TRBD1. The V gene end was trimmed by 8 bases and the J gene end by 1 base; junction bases not matched to a gene: 12. CDR3 length: 16 amino acids. The CDR3 reads CASPPLLDRANTEAFF. The CDR3 bases are TGTGCCAGCCCTCCCCTCTTGGACAGGGCGAACACTGAAGCTTTCTTT.

This clonotype was recorded at least ten times. The chain uses TRBV5-1 and TRBJ1-2; D not resolved. Per germline, CDR1 SGHRS and CDR2 YFSETQ. This CDR3 spans 13 amino acids. V shed 1 base and J shed 8 bases, with 12 bases lying between them. The CDR3 loop is CASSLRRYGGYTF. CDR3 DNA: TGCGCCAGCAGCTTGAGGCGGTATGGGGGCTACACCTTC.

This clonotype was picked up many times. The chain links TRBV12-3 or TRBV12-4 to TRBJ1-5; D gene ambiguous. The V end lost 6 bases, the J end lost 5 bases, and 5 bases lay between the germline ends. CDR3 size: 11 residues. The CDR3 spells CASRGDQPQHF. The CDR3 nucleotides are TGTGCCAGCAGGGGCGATCAGCCCCAGCATTTT.

At least ten counts were recorded for this clonotype. The chain joins TRBV5-1 to TRBJ2-5; 11 bases agree with TRBD2. This CDR3 contains 16 residues. Looked up from germline, CDR1 is SGHRS and CDR2 is YFSETQ. Unmatched junction bases numbered 6, after V lost 0 bases and J lost 5 bases. CDR3 region: CASSLDVAGGFETQYF. The CDR3 region has the DNA TGCGCCAGCAGCTTGGATGTAGCGGGGGGGTTTGAGACCCAGTACTTC.

This clonotype was observed many times. The J gene is TRBJ1-2, the V gene TRBV5-6; weak D call: TRBD1 (6 bases). CDR3 length: 14 amino acids. Germline assignment: CDR1 SGHDT and CDR2 YYEEEE. V lost 4 bases, J lost 9 bases, and 19 bases lay in between. The chain's CDR3 is CASSHATGRRSYTF. In nucleotides, the CDR3 is TGTGCCAGCAGCCATGCTACAGGGCGTCGAAGCTACACCTTC.

There are many counts of this clonotype. V usage is TRBV20-1 and J usage is TRBJ2-3; D uncertain. V was shortened by 0 bases and J by 6 bases, with 16 bases between the two germline ends. CDR1 is DFQATT and CDR2 is SNEGSKA in the germline V gene (reference sequence). The CDR3 spans 15 residues. The CDR3 is CSARDLSSSVDTQYF. CDR3 DNA: TGCAGTGCTAGAGATCTTAGTTCGAGTGTGGATACGCAGTATTTT.

As concerns this clonotype: Possible read error: a much larger clone is one base away. The chain is built from TRBV7-2 and TRBJ1-3; possibly TRBD1 for D (6 bases). This CDR3 is built from 15 residues. The germline gives CDR1 SGHTA, CDR2 FQGNSA. For the CDR3, the DNA is TGTGCCAGCAGCCTGCGAGGACAGTTTGGAAAAACCATATATTTT. This gives the protein CASSLRGQFGKTIYF.

This clonotype has ten or more counts. This sequence joins TRBV7-2 and TRBJ2-2, with D perhaps matching TRBD1 or TRBD2 (5 bases each). The CDR3 runs 14 residues. Trimming removed 3 bases at V and 3 bases at J, with 8 bases between. Germline V gene sequence: CDR1 SGHTA, CDR2 FQGNSA. The CDR3 loop reads CASSFGTYTGELFF. As DNA, the CDR3 is TGTGCCAGCAGCTTCGGGACCTACACCGGGGAGCTGTTTTTT.

This clonotype has more than one count but fewer than ten. With a much larger clone just one base away, this may be a read error. The chain employs TRBV20-1 and TRBJ2-5, with TRBD2 matching 13 bases. V was pared by 6 bases and J by 7 bases, with 11 bases of the junction left unmatched. The CDR3 runs 15 residues. Germline CDR1 is DFQATT and CDR2 is SNEGSKA (reference sequence). CDR3 nucleotides: TGCAGTGCCCACGCCGGGACTAGCGGGGAAGGGACCCAGTACTTC. Amino acids: CSAHAGTSGEGTQYF.

By proportion, this clonotype is medium-sized (0.01 to 0.1%). Germline is not matched at one junction end, which may reflect a read error. V and J are TRBV12-3 or TRBV12-4 and TRBJ1-6; the D is unclear. The CDR3 is 12 residues long. The chain's CDR3 is CASSPGLVALNF. CDR3 DNA: TGTGCCAGCAGCCCCGGGCTTGTAGCCCTCAACTTT.

This clonotype was observed at least ten times. The chain combines TRBV12-3 or TRBV12-4 with TRBJ2-2; 9 nucleotides align to TRBD2. V trimming: 6 bases; J trimming: 1 base; junction bases outside the gene matches: 3. The CDR3 has 15 residues. DNA for the CDR3: TGTGCCAGCAGCTCTAGCGGGGTGAACACCGGGGAGCTGTTTTTT. Translation gives CASSSSGVNTGELFF.

In this sample, this clonotype turned up many times. The rearrangement uses TRBV24-1 and TRBJ2-1, with 12 bases lining up with TRBD2. Germline loops: CDR1 KGHDR, CDR2 SFDVKD. The CDR3 length is 15 residues. V was pared by 9 bases and J by 2 bases, with 4 bases of the junction left unmatched. The CDR3 DNA reads as TGTGCCACCCAACTAGCGGGGGGTACCTACAATGAGCAGTTCTTC. It yields the protein CATQLAGGTYNEQFF.

This clonotype was observed many times. The chain has TRBV7-2 and TRBJ2-3; 8 positions match TRBD1. The CDR3 runs 14 residues. Germline CDR1 and CDR2: SGHTA and FQGNSA. The trim removed 4 bases at V and 1 base at J, leaving 1 base unmatched. The CDR3 DNA reads TGTGCCAGCAGCTCACAGGGGGGCACAGATACGCAGTATTTT. This gives the protein CASSSQGGTDTQYF.

In this sample, this clonotype turned up a few times. The chain recombines TRBV5-6 with TRBJ2-3; 13 nucleotides line up with TRBD2. Germline V lookup: CDR1 SGHDT, CDR2 YYEEEE. CDR3 size: 15 residues. Germline trimming cut 6 bases from V and 6 bases from J; bases unmatched to any gene: 7. The CDR3 loop is CASNLLAGGKDTQYF. The CDR3 coding sequence is TGTGCCAGCAATTTACTAGCGGGGGGGAAGGATACGCAGTATTTT.

The sample holds one count of this clonotype. Possible read error: a much larger clone is one base away. Given the absence of the conserved phenylalanine or tryptophan at the CDR3 end, a read error is likely. V and J are TRBV7-9 and TRBJ2-7, with D perhaps assigned TRBD1 or TRBD2 (5 bases each). V lost 3 bases to trimming and J lost 4 bases, with 13 bases between them. Germline CDR1 and CDR2: SEHNR and FQNEAQ (reference sequence). This CDR3 has 14 residues. The CDR3 DNA follows: TGTGCCAGCAGCTTTGATCGGGGCTTATACGAGCAGTACTTA. Protein sequence: CASSFDRGLYEQYL.

This clonotype was counted many times. V usage is TRBV9 and J usage is TRBJ2-3; D might be TRBD2 (5 bases). Germline CDR1 reads SGDLS; CDR2 reads YYNGEE. This CDR3 is built from 14 residues. V was shortened by 6 bases and J by 2 bases, with 13 bases between the two germline ends. CDR3 nucleotides: TGTGCCAGCACAACTAGTTGGTACACAGATACGCAGTATTTT. It translates to CASTTSWYTDTQYF.

The chain combines TRBV7-2 with TRBJ1-1; 7 nucleotides match TRBD1. The CDR3 contains 13 residues. Losses at the gene ends were 5 bases for V and 11 bases for J; bases not matched to a gene: 11. Germline assignment: CDR1 SGHTA and CDR2 FQGNSA. CDR3: CASSRTVQGHAFF. The DNA of the CDR3 is TGTGCCAGCAGCCGGACGGTACAGGGGCATGCTTTCTTT.

This clonotype was observed at least ten times. The J gene is TRBJ2-3, the V gene TRBV29-1, with D tentatively TRBD2 (5 bases). Deletions cut 4 bases from V and 14 bases from J, with 19 bases between. The CDR3 has 12 residues. Looked up from germline, CDR1 is SQVTM and CDR2 is ANQGSEA. The CDR3 is CSVGVGEPDRYF. DNA for the CDR3: TGCAGCGTTGGGGTCGGGGAGCCTGATCGGTATTTT.

This clonotype occurred many times. V usage is TRBV20-1 and J usage is TRBJ2-1, with 8 bases identical to TRBD2. Germline CDR1 DFQATT, CDR2 SNEGSKA (reference sequence). Germline trimming cut 1 base from V and 2 bases from J; bases unmatched to any gene: 1. The CDR3 contains 14 residues. This chain's CDR3 is CSARGGLAYNEQFF. CDR3 bases: TGCAGTGCTAGAGGGGGACTAGCCTACAATGAGCAGTTCTTC.

This clonotype showed up many times. The V and J genes are TRBV12-3 or TRBV12-4 and TRBJ2-5, with 8 nucleotides matching TRBD2. V lost 5 bases and J lost 5; bases outside the gene matches: 4. The CDR3 runs 13 residues. CDR3 sequence: CASSTGGHETQYF. In nucleotides, the CDR3 is TGTGCCAGCAGTACGGGGGGGCACGAGACCCAGTACTTC.